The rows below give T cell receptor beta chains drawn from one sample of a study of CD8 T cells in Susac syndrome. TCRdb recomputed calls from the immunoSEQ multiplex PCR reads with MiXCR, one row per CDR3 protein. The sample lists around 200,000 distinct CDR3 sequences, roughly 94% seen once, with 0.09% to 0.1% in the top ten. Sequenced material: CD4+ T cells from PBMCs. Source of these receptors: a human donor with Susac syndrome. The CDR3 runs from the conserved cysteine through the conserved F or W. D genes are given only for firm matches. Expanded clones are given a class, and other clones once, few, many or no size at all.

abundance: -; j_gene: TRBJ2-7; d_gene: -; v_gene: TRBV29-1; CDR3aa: CSVELQSEQYF; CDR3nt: TGCAGCGTTGAATTGCAGAGCGAGCAGTACTTC
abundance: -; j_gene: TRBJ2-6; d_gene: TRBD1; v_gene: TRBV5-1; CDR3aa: CASRNPGGGGANVLTF; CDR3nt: TGCGCCAGCAGAAATCCAGGGGGTGGTGGGGCCAACGTCCTGACTTTC
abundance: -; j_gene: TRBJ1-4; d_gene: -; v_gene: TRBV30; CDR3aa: CAWSGAGFNEKLFF; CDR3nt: TGTGCCTGGAGTGGGGCAGGATTTAATGAAAAACTGTTTTTT
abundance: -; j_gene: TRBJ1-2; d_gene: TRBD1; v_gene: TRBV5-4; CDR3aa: CASSSWDRVGYTF; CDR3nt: TGTGCCAGCAGCTCGTGGGACAGGGTTGGCTACACCTTC
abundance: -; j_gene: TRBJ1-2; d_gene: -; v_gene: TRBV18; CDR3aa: CASSPTQGEYGYTF; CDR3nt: TGTGCCAGCTCACCAACCCAGGGAGAGTATGGCTACACCTTC
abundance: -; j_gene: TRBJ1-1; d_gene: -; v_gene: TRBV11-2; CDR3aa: CASSLSAPTEAFF; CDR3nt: TGTGCCAGCAGCTTATCGGCACCCACTGAAGCTTTCTTT
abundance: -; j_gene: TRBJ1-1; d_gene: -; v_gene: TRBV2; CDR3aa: CASLETSGTEAFF; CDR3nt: TGTGCCTCCCTCGAGACCAGTGGGACTGAAGCTTTCTTT
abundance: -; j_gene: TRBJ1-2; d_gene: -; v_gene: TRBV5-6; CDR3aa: CASSNNPMDPGTDILSPYGYTF; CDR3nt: TGTGCCAGCAGCAATAACCCCATGGACCCCGGGACGGACATACTCTCCCCCTATGGCTACACCTTC
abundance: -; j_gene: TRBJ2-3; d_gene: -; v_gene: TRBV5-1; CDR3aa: CASSFGAGSTDTQYF; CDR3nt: TGCGCCAGCAGCTTTGGGGCAGGGAGCACAGATACGCAGTATTTT
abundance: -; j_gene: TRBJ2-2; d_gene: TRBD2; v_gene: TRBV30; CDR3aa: CAWSGTSGRAQNTGELFF; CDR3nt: TGTGCCTGGAGTGGAACTAGCGGGAGGGCTCAGAACACCGGGGAGCTGTTTTTT
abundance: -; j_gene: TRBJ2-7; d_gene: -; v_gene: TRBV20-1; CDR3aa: CSARGQAAYEQYF; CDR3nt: TGCAGTGCTAGAGGACAGGCCGCCTACGAGCAGTACTTC
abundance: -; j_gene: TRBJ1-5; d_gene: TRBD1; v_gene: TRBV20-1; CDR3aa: CSAKGQISNQPQHF; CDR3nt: TGCAGTGCTAAGGGACAGATTAGCAATCAGCCCCAGCATTTT
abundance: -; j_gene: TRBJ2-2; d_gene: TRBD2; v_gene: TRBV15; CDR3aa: CATSTGLAGGPNTGELFF; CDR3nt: TGTGCCACCAGCACCGGACTAGCGGGAGGGCCCAACACCGGGGAGCTGTTTTTT
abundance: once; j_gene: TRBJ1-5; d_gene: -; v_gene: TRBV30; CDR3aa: CAWSFRDGNQPQHF; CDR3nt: TGTGCCTGGAGTTTCCGGGACGGCAATCAGCCCCAGCATTTT
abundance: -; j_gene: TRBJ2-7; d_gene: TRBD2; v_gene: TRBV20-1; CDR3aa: CSASILGVTGTTYEQYF; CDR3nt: TGCAGTGCTAGTATCTTAGGAGTCACTGGGACTACCTACGAGCAGTACTTC
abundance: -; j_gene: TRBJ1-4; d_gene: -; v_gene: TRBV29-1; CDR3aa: CSVMGRTNEKLFF; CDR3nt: TGCAGCGTTATGGGGAGGACTAATGAAAAACTGTTTTTT
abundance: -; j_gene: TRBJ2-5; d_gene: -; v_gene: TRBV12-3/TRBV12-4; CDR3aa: CASSHQATQYF; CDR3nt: TGTGCCAGCAGTCACCAAGCGACCCAGTACTTC
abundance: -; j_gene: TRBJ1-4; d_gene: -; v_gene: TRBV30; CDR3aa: CAWSARNEKLFF; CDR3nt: TGTGCCTGGAGCGCCCGAAATGAAAAACTGTTTTTT
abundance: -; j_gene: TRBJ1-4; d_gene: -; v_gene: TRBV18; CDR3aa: CASSPPAGQSEKLFF; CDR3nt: TGTGCCAGCTCACCACCGGCAGGGCAGAGCGAAAAACTGTTTTTT
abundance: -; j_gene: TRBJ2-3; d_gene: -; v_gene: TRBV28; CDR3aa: CASSLIVLSTDTQYF; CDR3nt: TGTGCCAGCAGTTTAATAGTACTGAGCACAGATACGCAGTATTTT
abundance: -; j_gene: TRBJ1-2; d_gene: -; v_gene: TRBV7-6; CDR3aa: CASSLAGIYGYTF; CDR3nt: TGTGCCAGCAGCTTAGCCGGAATCTATGGCTACACCTTC
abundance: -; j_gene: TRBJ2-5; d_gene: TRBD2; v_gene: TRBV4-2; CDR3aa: CASSQDRDPGLAGGETQYF; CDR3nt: TGTGCCAGCAGCCAAGATCGGGACCCGGGACTAGCGGGAGGAGAGACCCAGTACTTC
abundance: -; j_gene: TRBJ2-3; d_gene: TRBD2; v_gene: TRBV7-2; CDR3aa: CASSTGTSGTDTQYF; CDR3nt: TGTGCCAGCAGCACAGGGACTAGCGGAACAGATACGCAGTATTTT
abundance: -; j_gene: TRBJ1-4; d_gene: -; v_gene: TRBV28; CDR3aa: CASNPTLATNEKLFF; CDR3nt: TGTGCCAGCAACCCGACACTAGCAACTAATGAAAAACTGTTTTTT
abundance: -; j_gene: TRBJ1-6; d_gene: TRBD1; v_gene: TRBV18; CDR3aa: CASSRGQGNSPLHF; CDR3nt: TGTGCCAGCTCACGGGGACAGGGTAATTCACCCCTCCACTTT
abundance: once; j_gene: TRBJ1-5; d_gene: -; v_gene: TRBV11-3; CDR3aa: CASSLDSTSDQPQHF; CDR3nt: TGTGCCAGCAGCTTAGATAGTACCTCCGATCAGCCCCAGCATTTT
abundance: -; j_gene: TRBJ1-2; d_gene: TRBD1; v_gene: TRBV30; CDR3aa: CAWSRGQGIDGYTF; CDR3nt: TGTGCCTGGAGTCGGGGACAGGGGATCGATGGCTACACCTTC
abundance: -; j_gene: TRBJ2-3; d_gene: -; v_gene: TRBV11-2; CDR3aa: CASSPRRDAFTDTQYF; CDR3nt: TGTGCCAGCAGCCCCAGACGGGATGCCTTTACAGATACGCAGTATTTT
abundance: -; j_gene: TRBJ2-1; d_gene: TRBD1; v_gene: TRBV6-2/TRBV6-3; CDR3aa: CASSQTGTGLYNEQFF; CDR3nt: TGTGCCAGCAGCCAGACCGGGACAGGGCTTTACAATGAGCAGTTCTTC
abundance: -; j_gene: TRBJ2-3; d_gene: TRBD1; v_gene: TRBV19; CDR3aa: CASTRTGGTDTQYF; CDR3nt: TGTGCCAGTACCCGGACAGGGGGGACAGATACGCAGTATTTT
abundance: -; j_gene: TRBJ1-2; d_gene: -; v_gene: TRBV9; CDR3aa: CASSVGRTNYGYTF; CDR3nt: TGTGCCAGCAGCGTAGGCAGGACTAACTATGGCTACACCTTC
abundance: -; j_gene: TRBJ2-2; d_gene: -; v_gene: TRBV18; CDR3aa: CASSRTASANTGELFF; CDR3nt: TGTGCCAGCTCGCGGACGGCCTCGGCGAACACCGGGGAGCTGTTTTTT
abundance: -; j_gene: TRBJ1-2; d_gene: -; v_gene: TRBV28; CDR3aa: CASRGRLNGYTF; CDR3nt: TGTGCCAGCAGAGGGCGACTGAATGGCTACACCTTC
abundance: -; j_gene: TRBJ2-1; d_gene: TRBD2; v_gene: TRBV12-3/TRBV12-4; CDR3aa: CASSFLAGSSYNEQFF; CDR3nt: TGTGCCAGCAGTTTTTTAGCGGGGAGCTCCTACAATGAGCAGTTCTTC
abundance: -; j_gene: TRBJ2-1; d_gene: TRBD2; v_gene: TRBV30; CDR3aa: CALFSTSVTFF; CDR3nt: TGTGCCTTATTTTCGACTAGCGTTACGTTCTTC
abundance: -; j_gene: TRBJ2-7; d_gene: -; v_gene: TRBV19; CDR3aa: CASDPQLSSYEQYF; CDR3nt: TGTGCCAGTGACCCCCAACTGAGCTCCTACGAGCAGTACTTC
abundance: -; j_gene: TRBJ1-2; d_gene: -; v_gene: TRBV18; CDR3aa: CASSRVRQPVNYGYTF; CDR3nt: TGTGCCAGCTCGAGGGTCCGGCAGCCCGTTAACTATGGCTACACCTTC
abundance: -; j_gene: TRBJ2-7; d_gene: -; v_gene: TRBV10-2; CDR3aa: CASSPLARYEQYF; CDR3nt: TGCGCCAGCAGCCCCTTAGCCCGATACGAGCAGTACTTC
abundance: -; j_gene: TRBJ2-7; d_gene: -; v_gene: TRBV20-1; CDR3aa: CSARTASHEQYF; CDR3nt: TGCAGTGCTCGGACTGCCTCCCACGAGCAGTACTTC
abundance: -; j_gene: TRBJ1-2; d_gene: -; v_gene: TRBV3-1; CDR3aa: CASSQDHGGPSF; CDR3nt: TGTGCCAGCAGCCAAGATCATGGCGGGCCCTCCTTC
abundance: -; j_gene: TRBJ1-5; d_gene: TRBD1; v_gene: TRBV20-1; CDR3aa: CSARRDRGSYSNQPQHF; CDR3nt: TGCAGTGCTCGGAGGGACAGGGGCTCGTATAGCAATCAGCCCCAGCATTTT
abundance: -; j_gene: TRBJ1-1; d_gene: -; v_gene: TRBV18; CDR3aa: CASSYGGRTEAFF; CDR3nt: TGTGCCAGCTCGTACGGGGGGAGGACTGAAGCTTTCTTT
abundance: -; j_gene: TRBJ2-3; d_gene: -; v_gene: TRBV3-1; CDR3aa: CASSPLPGLGTDTQYF; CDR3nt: TGTGCCAGCAGCCCCCTTCCGGGGTTGGGGACAGATACGCAGTATTTT
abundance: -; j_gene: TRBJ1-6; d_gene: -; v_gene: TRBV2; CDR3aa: CASSGEYLGSPLHF; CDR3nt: TGTGCCAGCAGTGGTGAATACTTGGGGTCACCCCTCCACTTT
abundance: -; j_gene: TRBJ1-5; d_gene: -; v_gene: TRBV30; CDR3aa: CAWSGKDTQPQHF; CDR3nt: TGTGCCTGGAGCGGAAAGGACACTCAGCCCCAGCATTTT
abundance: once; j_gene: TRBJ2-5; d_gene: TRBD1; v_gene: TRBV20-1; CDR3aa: CSARDTGTGIGETQYF; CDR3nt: TGCAGTGCTAGAGATACCGGGACAGGGATCGGGGAGACCCAGTACTTC
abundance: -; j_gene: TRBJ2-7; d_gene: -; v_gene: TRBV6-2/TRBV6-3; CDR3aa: CASRGSGRDLYEQYF; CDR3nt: TGTGCCAGCAGAGGATCGGGACGGGACCTTTACGAGCAGTACTTC
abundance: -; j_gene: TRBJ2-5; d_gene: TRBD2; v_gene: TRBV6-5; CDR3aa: CASSYWWGGVETQYF; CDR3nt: TGTGCCAGCAGTTACTGGTGGGGGGGGGTGGAGACCCAGTACTTC
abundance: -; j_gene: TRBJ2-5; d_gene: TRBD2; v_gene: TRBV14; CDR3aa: CASSQDEVAGDGTQYF; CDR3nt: TGTGCCAGCAGCCAAGATGAGGTAGCGGGGGATGGGACCCAGTACTTC
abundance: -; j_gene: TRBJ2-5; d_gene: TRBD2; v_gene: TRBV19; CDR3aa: CASSILGTGGPRETQYF; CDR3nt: TGTGCCAGTAGTATCCTCGGAACGGGAGGGCCAAGGGAGACCCAGTACTTC
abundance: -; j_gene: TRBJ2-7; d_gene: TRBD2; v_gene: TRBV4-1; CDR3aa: CASARERGYEQYF; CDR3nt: TGCGCCAGCGCCAGAGAGCGGGGTTACGAGCAGTACTTC
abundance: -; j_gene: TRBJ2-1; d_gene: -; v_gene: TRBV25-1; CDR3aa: CASSEYWAYNEQFF; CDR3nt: TGTGCCAGCAGTGAATACTGGGCCTACAATGAGCAGTTCTTC
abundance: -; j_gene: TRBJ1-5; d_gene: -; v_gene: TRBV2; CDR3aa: CASSTSLGAQHF; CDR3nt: TGTGCCAGCAGCACCTCTCTCGGGGCCCAGCATTTT
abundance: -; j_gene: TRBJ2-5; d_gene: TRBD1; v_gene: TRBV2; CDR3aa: CASSEQGALKTQYF; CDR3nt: TGTGCCAGCAGTGAACAGGGGGCGTTAAAGACCCAGTACTTC
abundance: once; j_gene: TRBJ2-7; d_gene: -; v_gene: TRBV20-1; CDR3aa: CSAPHPGGGSYEQYF; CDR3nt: TGCAGTGCTCCACACCCGGGCGGAGGCTCCTACGAGCAGTACTTC
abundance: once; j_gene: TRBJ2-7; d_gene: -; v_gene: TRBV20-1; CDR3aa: CSARDSGGYEQYF; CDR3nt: TGCAGTGCTAGAGACTCGGGCGGGTACGAGCAGTACTTC
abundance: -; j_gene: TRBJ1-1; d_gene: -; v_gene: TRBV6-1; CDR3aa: CASSLNSGSAEAFF; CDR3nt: TGTGCCAGCAGTCTCAATAGCGGATCCGCTGAAGCTTTCTTT
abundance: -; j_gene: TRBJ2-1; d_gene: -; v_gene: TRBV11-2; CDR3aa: CASRMVAEQFF; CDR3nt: TGTGCCAGCAGGATGGTGGCCGAGCAGTTCTTC
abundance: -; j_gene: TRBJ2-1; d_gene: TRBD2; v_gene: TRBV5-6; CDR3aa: CASSLMGVWGTSGRRNEQFF; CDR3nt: TGTGCCAGCAGCTTGATGGGGGTCTGGGGGACTAGCGGGAGGCGTAATGAGCAGTTCTTC
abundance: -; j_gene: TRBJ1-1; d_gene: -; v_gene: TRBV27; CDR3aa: CASSGTTNTEAFF; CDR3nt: TGTGCCAGCAGCGGGACAACTAACACTGAAGCTTTCTTT